A single sample is the source of the 24 T cell receptor beta chains below, sequenced in a study of cytomegalovirus exposure and HLA in healthy donors. The PCR made use of 60 Vbeta and 13 Jbeta primers. TCRdb keeps only in-frame clones here, not all; method: immunoSEQ multiplex PCR. In the table there are tens of thousands of clones, approximately 84% of which are singletons. Sequencing was carried out using PBMCs. These TCRs come from a girl between 2 and 10 years old in good health and CMV-seropositive.

The rearrangement links TRBV6-5 to TRBJ2-7, with 8 bases lining up with TRBD1. V was clipped by 5 bases and J by 3 bases; unmatched bases: 3. CDR3 length: 13 amino acids. Germline loops: CDR1 MNHEY, CDR2 SVGAGI. Here the CDR3 reads CASSRTGNYEQYF. Written as DNA, the CDR3 is TGTGCCAGCAGTCGGACAGGGAACTACGAGCAGTACTTC.

The J gene is TRBJ2-4, the V gene TRBV6-1; tentatively, D is TRBD1 (5 bases). The CDR3 spans 18 residues. The germline V and J ends were trimmed by 3 bases and 1 base, with 19 bases remaining between them. The germline V gene encodes CDR1 MNHNS and CDR2 SASEGT. The CDR3: CASSEPLQVGKAKNIQYF. The CDR3 nucleotides are TGTGCCAGCAGTGAGCCTTTACAGGTGGGGAAGGCCAAAAACATTCAGTACTTC.

This sequence joins TRBV5-1 and TRBJ1-1; D may be TRBD1 (5 bases). The CDR3 runs to 13 residues. V lost 0 bases, J lost 8 bases, and 11 bases lay in between. Per the germline V gene, CDR1 is SGHRS and CDR2 is YFSETQ. The CDR3 here is CASSLAGGAEAFF. In DNA form, the CDR3 reads TGCGCCAGCAGCTTGGCCGGGGGTGCAGAAGCTTTCTTT.

The chain couples TRBV27 to TRBJ2-1; possible D gene TRBD1, 6 bases. The CDR3 spans 15 residues. Germline V gives CDR1 MNHEY, CDR2 SMNVEV (reference sequence). V lost 6 bases and J lost 4, with 16 bases in between. DNA of the CDR3: TGTGCCAGCAGGCCCCGGGACACCCCTTACAATGAGCAGTTCTTC. This sequence encodes CASRPRDTPYNEQFF.

The chain combines TRBV6-6 with TRBJ2-7, with 8 bases fitting TRBD1. Trimming cost V 10 bases and J 5 bases; bases outside gene matches: 10. Germline CDR1 and CDR2: MNHNY and SVGAGI (reference sequence). The CDR3 runs 13 residues. The CDR3 DNA reads as TGTGCCACCTCGGCAGGACAGGGCCACGAGCAGTACTTC. This encodes CATSAGQGHEQYF.

This clone has a single count. The chain recombines TRBV27 with TRBJ1-1, with D unclear. V was pared by 4 bases and J by 5 bases, with 11 bases between. This CDR3 is 13 amino acids long. Germline lookup yields CDR1 MNHEY and CDR2 SMNVEV (reference sequence). The CDR3, as DNA: TGTGCCAGCAGTTCCCGGGGTGGGACTGAAGCTTTCTTT. Protein: CASSSRGGTEAFF.

This chain joins TRBV29-1 and TRBJ2-1; 7 nucleotides align to TRBD2. The trim removed 7 bases at V and 8 bases at J, leaving 14 bases unmatched. This CDR3 comprises 14 residues. CDR1 is SQVTM, CDR2 ANQGSEA, per germline. CDR3: CSAGGTTGSYEQFF. CDR3 in DNA: TGCAGCGCTGGCGGGACTACCGGTTCGTATGAGCAGTTCTTC.

This sequence joins TRBV19 and TRBJ1-4; perhaps TRBD1 as D (6 bases). The V end was cut by 7 bases, the J end by 4 bases, with 13 bases between. CDR3 length: 14 amino acids. Germline V lookup: CDR1 LNHDA, CDR2 SQIVND (reference sequence). CDR3 sequence: CASNAGGDNEKLFF. The CDR3 DNA reads as TGTGCCAGTAATGCTGGGGGCGATAATGAAAAACTGTTTTTT. The variable domain in full, with the rest retrieved from reference TRBV19 and TRBJ1-4, is DGGITQSPKYLFRKEGQNVTLSCEQNLNHDAMYWYRQDPGQGLRLIYYSQIVNDFQKGDIAEGYSVSREKKESFPLTVTSAQKNPTAFYLCASNAGGDNEKLFFGSGTQLSVL.

This clone came up a few times. The chain is built from TRBV5-1 and TRBJ1-1; tentative D call: TRBD1 (5 bases). The CDR3 totals 14 residues. V lost 0 bases and J 5 bases, leaving 11 bases between the germline ends. CDR1 and CDR2 (germline): SGHRS, YFSETQ. CDR3 loop: CASSLAADRTEAFF. The CDR3 bases are TGCGCCAGCAGCTTGGCGGCAGACAGAACTGAAGCTTTCTTT.

This chain joins TRBV7-9 and TRBJ1-1; no definite D call. The CDR3 consists of 16 residues. The germline V gene has CDR1 SEHNR and CDR2 FQNEAQ (reference sequence). Trimming shortened V by 5 bases and J by 1 base, and 17 bases separated the two germline ends. CDR3 residues: CASSNPGGGKNTEAFF. The CDR3 DNA sequence: TGTGCCAGCAGCAACCCCGGTGGAGGGAAGAACACTGAAGCTTTCTTT.

The CDR3 DNA sequence: TGTGCCAGTAGTATTCTTGGGACAGGTCCGGAGACCCAGTACTTC. Its protein is CASSILGTGPETQYF. The chain carries TRBV19 and TRBJ2-5; TRBD1 agrees at 8 bases. The V gene's germline CDR1 is LNHDA and CDR2 SQIVND (reference sequence). The CDR3 covers 15 residues. The J segment lost 5 bases and the V segment lost 3 bases, leaving 8 bases of the junction unmatched.

This clone came up a few times. The chain uses TRBV18 and TRBJ2-7; 11 bases map to TRBD2. V shed 2 bases and J 2 bases; nucleotides not matched to a gene: 2. CDR3 size: 15 residues. Per germline, CDR1 KGHSH and CDR2 LQKENI. This CDR3 reads CASSPTSGGAYEQYF. The CDR3 nucleotides read TGTGCCAGCTCACCAACTAGCGGGGGTGCCTACGAGCAGTACTTC.

The chain couples TRBV5-1 to TRBJ1-2, with 9 bases aligning to TRBD1. Germline V CDR1 and CDR2: SGHRS, YFSETQ. The CDR3 sequence is 18 residues long. Trimming took 0 bases from V and 6 from J; bases not matched to a gene: 15. The CDR3 coding sequence is TGCGCCAGCAGCTTGGTCCGGGTCCGACAGGGGGGGAAGCATGGCTACACCTTC. This translates into CASSLVRVRQGGKHGYTF.

This clone was seen just once. Its ends do not fully match the called genes, so a read error is possible. The DNA of the CDR3 is TGTTCCAGCAGCTTCCCGGGACAGGGGCGCGAGCAGTACTTC. Amino acids: CSSSFPGQGREQYF. The chain uses TRBV7-9 and TRBJ2-7; 10 nucleotides align to TRBD1. Germline V gene data show CDR1 as SEHNR and CDR2 as FQNEAQ (reference sequence). CDR3 length equals 14 residues.

The chain couples TRBV28 to TRBJ1-1; maybe TRBD1 (5 bases). Trimming stripped 5 bases from V and 1 base from J, with 14 bases between. Germline CDR1 MDHEN, CDR2 SYDVKM. The length of the CDR3 is 15 residues. Here the CDR3 reads CASSTERGENTEAFF. The CDR3 DNA reads TGTGCCAGCAGTACTGAGCGGGGGGAGAACACTGAAGCTTTCTTT.

This chain joins TRBV27 and TRBJ1-4; tentatively, D is TRBD1 (6 bases). Per germline, CDR1 MNHEY and CDR2 SMNVEV (reference sequence). The CDR3 sequence is 17 residues long. V gave up 5 bases and J gave up 6 bases, with 22 bases separating them. The CDR3 coding sequence is TGTGCCAGCAGTACCTTCCCCTTGGCAGGGGTGGATGAAAAACTGTTTTTT. Translated, it gives CASSTFPLAGVDEKLFF.

DNA of the CDR3: TGTGCCTGGACAGGGCCTTACACTGAAGCTTTCTTT. This translates into CAWTGPYTEAFF. V gene TRBV30 combines with J gene TRBJ1-1; the D gene is possibly TRBD1 (5 bases). V lost 4 bases, J lost 3 bases, and 9 bases lay in between. Germline V CDR1 and CDR2: GTSNPN, SVGIG (reference sequence). CDR3 size: 12 residues.

This chain connects TRBV6-1 to TRBJ1-1; no definite D call. Trimming removed 4 bases from V and 7 bases from J, with 7 bases in between. Germline V gene lookup returns CDR1 MNHNS and CDR2 SASEGT. The CDR3 totals 11 residues. The CDR3 region is CASSASFEAFF. Written as DNA, the CDR3 is TGTGCCAGCAGTGCGAGCTTTGAAGCTTTCTTT.

CDR3 nucleotides: TGCGCCAGCAGCCAAGAAGTCGGACTAGCGGTTTCCAATGAGCAGTTCTTC. Translation: CASSQEVGLAVSNEQFF. V gene TRBV4-1 combines with J gene TRBJ2-1; 10 nucleotides agree with TRBD2. Germline V gene data show CDR1 as MGHRA and CDR2 as YSYEKL. The CDR3 has 17 residues. With V trimmed by 0 bases and J by 6 bases, 8 bases remained unmatched.

The chain links TRBV11-3 to TRBJ2-1; TRBD2 is a possible D gene (6 bases). Trimming took 5 bases from V and 7 from J, leaving 18 bases between them. The length of the CDR3 is 15 residues. The germline gives CDR1 SGHNT, CDR2 YENEEA. In nucleotides, the CDR3 is TGTGCCAGCAGCCTCGGGACTTTCCCGGGGAATGAGCAGTTCTTC. This encodes CASSLGTFPGNEQFF.

V is TRBV28 and J is TRBJ1-5, with D tentatively TRBD1 (6 bases). Germline CDR1 MDHEN, CDR2 SYDVKM. With 7 bases removed from V and 3 bases from J, the gap between germline ends came to 19 bases. This CDR3 region has 16 residues. CDR3 sequence (DNA): TGTGCCAGCACCCCTGGGCAGGGACAACTCAATCAGCCCCAGCATTTT. This gives the protein CASTPGQGQLNQPQHF.

The chain employs TRBV28 and TRBJ2-7; 8 nucleotides line up with TRBD2. The J segment lost 10 bases and the V segment lost 3 bases, leaving 14 bases of the junction unmatched. This CDR3 has 15 amino acids. CDR1 and CDR2 (germline): MDHEN, SYDVKM. The CDR3 here is CASSLIEREQEKQYF. The CDR3, as DNA: TGTGCCAGCAGTTTGATCGAGCGGGAGCAGGAGAAACAGTACTTC.

The chain links TRBV4-1 to TRBJ1-3; D perhaps matches TRBD1 (5 bases). Trimming removed 0 bases at V and 4 bases at J, with 16 bases between. Per the germline V gene, CDR1 is MGHRA and CDR2 is YSYEKL. This CDR3 spans 17 amino acids. Written as DNA, the CDR3 is TGCGCCAGCAGCCAAGATGTTAGGGGTACGCGGGGAAACACCATATATTTT. Translated: CASSQDVRGTRGNTIYF.

This chain connects TRBV27 to TRBJ1-1, with 8 bases matching TRBD1. CDR3 size: 13 residues. V trimming: 5 bases; J trimming: 11 bases; junction bases outside the gene matches: 10. Germline assignment: CDR1 MNHEY and CDR2 SMNVEV (reference sequence). The CDR3 region has the DNA TGTGCCAGCAGTCCATACCCGGACAGGGTTGCTTTCTTT. Translating gives CASSPYPDRVAFF.